A single sample is the source of the 19 T cell receptor beta chains below, sequenced in a study of a mutant IDH1 vaccine in newly diagnosed glioma. No cognate antigen is known for these TCRs. Profiling relied on immunoSEQ multiplex PCR, and the TCRdb table lists in-frame clones only, not all of them. The data show around 94,000 clones, with roughly 86% seen just once and around 0.77% held by the top ten. Specified time point: week 47, end of study. What each vaccine dose contained was 300 ug of mutant IDH1 20-mer peptide, accompanied by topical imiquimod. Material: PBMCs, obtained from a glioma patient whose treatment included an IDH1 peptide vaccine. Source of these receptors: a woman aged 45-65 years with glioma.

The rearrangement uses TRBV5-1 and TRBJ2-7; D may be TRBD2 (7 bases). Germline assignment: CDR1 SGHRS and CDR2 YFSETQ. The CDR3 loop spans 13 amino acids. V was pared by 5 bases and J by 2 bases, with 11 bases between. The CDR3 DNA sequence: TGCGCCAGCAGTCAGGGGACTACCTACGAGCAGTACTTC. Translation: CASSQGTTYEQYF.

The rearrangement uses TRBV28 and TRBJ1-2, with TRBD1 matching 8 bases. The germline gives CDR1 MDHEN, CDR2 SYDVKM. Trimming removed 4 bases from V and 7 bases from J; junction bases left unmatched: 8. CDR3 length: 14 amino acids. CDR3 nucleotides: TGTGCCAGCAGTTCTACCGGGACAGGTCCTGGCTACACCTTC. Translating gives CASSSTGTGPGYTF.

This chain uses TRBV5-4 with TRBJ1-2; 8 bases map to TRBD1. CDR1 is SGHNT and CDR2 is YYREEE in the germline V gene (reference sequence). The CDR3 runs 14 residues. The J segment lost 3 bases and the V segment lost 3 bases, leaving 4 bases of the junction unmatched. DNA for the CDR3: TGTGCCAGCAGCTCGGAACAGGGGGACTATGGCTACACCTTC. Translating gives CASSSEQGDYGYTF.

This clone was found once. The chain carries TRBV2 and TRBJ2-5; 8 positions match TRBD1. The CDR3 consists of 14 residues. CDR1 is SNHLY, CDR2 FYNNEI, per germline. V lost 5 bases, J lost 2 bases, and 4 bases stayed unmatched. The CDR3 sequence is CASSRDRGQETQYF. The CDR3, as DNA: TGTGCCAGCAGTCGCGACAGGGGACAAGAGACCCAGTACTTC.

This clone showed up just a few times. This rearrangement joins TRBV27 to TRBJ1-2; the D is unclear. Germline V lookup: CDR1 MNHEY, CDR2 SMNVEV (reference sequence). Between the trimmed V and J ends, which lost 2 bases and 1 base, there was a span of 5 bases. The CDR3 is 13 residues long. The CDR3 nucleotides read TGTGCCAGCAGTTTAATGCGTAACTATGGCTACACCTTC. This codes for CASSLMRNYGYTF.

The genes are TRBV18 and TRBJ2-7; the match to TRBD1 covers 10 bases. The CDR3 covers 15 residues. The V gene end was trimmed by 4 bases and the J gene end by 0 bases; junction bases not matched to a gene: 3. Germline CDR1 is KGHSH and CDR2 is LQKENI. This CDR3 reads CASSLRDRGSYEQYF. As DNA, the CDR3 is TGTGCCAGCTCACTCCGGGACAGGGGCTCCTACGAGCAGTACTTC.

This clone was observed a single time. Additional DNA sequences in this sample encode the identical CDR3. The rearrangement links TRBV6-1 to TRBJ2-3, with 7 bases identical to TRBD1. The V gene end was trimmed by 4 bases and the J gene end by 0 bases; junction bases not matched to a gene: 4. This CDR3 comprises 15 residues. Per germline, CDR1 MNHNS and CDR2 SASEGT. The chain's CDR3 is CASSGGQPSTDTQYF. The CDR3 region has the DNA TGTGCCAGCAGTGGGGGACAGCCTAGCACAGATACGCAGTATTTT.

This clone was counted between two and nine times. V gene TRBV5-4 combines with J gene TRBJ1-2; D perhaps matches TRBD1 (5 bases). Germline assignment: CDR1 SGHNT and CDR2 YYREEE (reference sequence). The CDR3 has 14 amino acids. The germline V and J ends were trimmed by 0 bases and 6 bases, with 12 bases remaining between them. The CDR3 sequence: CASSLAIGANGYTF. The CDR3 nucleotides are TGTGCCAGCAGCTTGGCCATAGGGGCGAATGGCTACACCTTC.

The gene calls are TRBV15 and TRBJ1-1, with no clear D. The CDR3 extends over 15 amino acids. The V gene lost 1 base and the J gene lost 5 bases, with 14 bases spanning the gap. Per the germline V gene, CDR1 is LNHNV and CDR2 is YYDKDF (reference sequence). CDR3 loop: CATSRVGGRGTEAFF. CDR3 sequence (DNA): TGTGCCACCAGCAGAGTAGGAGGACGCGGTACTGAAGCTTTCTTT.

The chain recombines TRBV7-9 with TRBJ1-5, with D possibly TRBD1 on 6 matching bases. V shed 1 base and J shed 2 bases, with 9 bases lying between them. Germline CDR1 SEHNR, CDR2 FQNEAQ (reference sequence). CDR3 size: 15 residues. CDR3: CASSLEDRGNQPQHF. The CDR3 DNA reads as TGTGCCAGCAGCTTAGAGGACAGAGGCAATCAGCCCCAGCATTTT.

V gene TRBV27 combines with J gene TRBJ1-6; D unclear. Germline V gene sequence: CDR1 MNHEY, CDR2 SMNVEV (reference sequence). The CDR3 loop spans 16 amino acids. Trimming removed 6 bases from V and 3 bases from J, with 15 bases in between. CDR3 residues: CASRETGQNYNSPLHF. CDR3 nucleotides: TGTGCCAGCAGGGAGACCGGGCAGAACTATAATTCACCCCTCCACTTT.

In this sample, this clone turned up once. The chain carries TRBV10-1 and TRBJ2-1; D perhaps matches TRBD2 (6 bases). Trimming took off 6 bases at V and 4 bases at J, with 10 bases between the two ends. The CDR3 spans 13 residues. CDR1 and CDR2 from the germline V gene are WNHNN and SYGVQD (reference sequence). DNA of the CDR3: TGCGCCAGCAGCGCGGGACGTTACAATGAGCAGTTCTTC. It codes for CASSAGRYNEQFF.

V and J are TRBV30 and TRBJ2-7; D call uncertain. The germline CDR1 and CDR2 sequences are GTSNPN and SVGIG (reference sequence). The V and J ends lost 0 bases and 4 bases respectively, with 7 bases between them. CDR3 size: 12 residues. For the CDR3, the DNA is TGTGCCTGGAGTGTTGTACCGTACGAGCAGTACTTC. Its protein is CAWSVVPYEQYF.

The rearrangement links TRBV18 to TRBJ2-7; weak D call: TRBD1 (6 bases). V shed 5 bases and J shed 3 bases, with 23 bases lying between them. Germline-derived CDR1 and CDR2 are KGHSH and LQKENI. This CDR3 is built from 17 residues. The CDR3 sequence: CASSAQGGQKSNYEQYF. CDR3 in DNA: TGTGCCAGCTCAGCACAAGGGGGACAAAAGAGCAACTACGAGCAGTACTTC.

This clone was counted a single time. This chain joins TRBV7-2 and TRBJ2-2, with TRBD1 identical over 7 bases. From germline, CDR1 is SGHTA and CDR2 FQGNSA. Germline trimming cut 2 bases from V and 7 bases from J; bases unmatched to any gene: 1. This CDR3 spans 13 amino acids. The CDR3 is CASSLSGGGELFF. The CDR3 coding sequence is TGTGCCAGCAGCTTATCAGGGGGCGGGGAGCTGTTTTTT.

The chain recombines TRBV19 with TRBJ1-4; D uncertain. V lost 4 bases, J lost 0 bases, and 9 bases lay in between. CDR3 length equals 15 residues. Germline V gene data show CDR1 as LNHDA and CDR2 as SQIVND (reference sequence). The CDR3 DNA reads TGTGCCAGTAGTACCAACTTAGCAACTAATGAAAAACTGTTTTTT. This sequence encodes CASSTNLATNEKLFF.

The chain uses TRBV15 and TRBJ2-5; D perhaps matches TRBD2 (5 bases). Germline values: CDR1 LNHNV, CDR2 YYDKDF (reference sequence). The CDR3 extends over 14 amino acids. V was shortened by 5 bases and J by 0 bases, with 10 bases between the two germline ends. The CDR3 loop is CATSGTGNQETQYF. DNA of the CDR3: TGTGCCACCAGCGGTACCGGGAACCAAGAGACCCAGTACTTC.

The gene calls are TRBV11-2 and TRBJ1-6; tentatively, D is TRBD1 (5 bases). V lost 5 bases to trimming and J lost 0 bases, with 20 bases between them. Germline CDR1 reads SGHAT; CDR2 reads FQNNGV. This CDR3 has 19 residues. CDR3 in amino acids: CASSRLSLRDSSYNSPLHF. The CDR3 DNA sequence: TGTGCCAGCAGCCGACTATCATTACGGGACTCCTCCTATAATTCACCCCTCCACTTT.

The chain recombines TRBV4-2 with TRBJ1-4; TRBD1 is a possible D gene (5 bases). Looked up from germline, CDR1 is LGHNA and CDR2 is YNFKEQ. There are 18 residues in the CDR3. Trimming took 0 bases from V and 0 from J, leaving 14 bases between them. This CDR3 reads CASSQEGPRRATNEKLFF. The CDR3 DNA is TGTGCCAGCAGCCAAGAGGGACCGCGGAGGGCAACTAATGAAAAACTGTTTTTT.